Presented here are 2 T cell receptor beta chains from one specimen sequenced in a study of response to subunit inactivated influenza vaccine. TCRdb called the RT-PCR reads again in MiXCR, with one record for every CDR3 protein. The sample shows approximately 700,000 distinct CDR3 sequences, 15% to 17% of them seen only once. The specimen was PBMCs from blood, collected less than 13 days after vaccination. The origin of the receptors is a man aged 45-65 years who received an inactivated influenza vaccine.

A few counts support this clonotype. The CDR3 DNA is TGTGCCAGCAGTATACTTCAGAATAGCAATGAGCAGTTCTTC. This codes for CASSILQNSNEQFF. The chain joins TRBV7-9 to TRBJ2-1; no reliable D call. Trimming pared 6 bases from V and 6 bases from J, leaving 15 bases between. The CDR3 is 14 amino acids. CDR1 is SEHNR and CDR2 is FQNEAQ in the germline V gene (reference sequence).

This clonotype has only a few counts. The chain couples TRBV6-1 to TRBJ2-3; TRBD1 or TRBD2 may be the D gene (5 bases each). Germline V gives CDR1 MNHNS, CDR2 SASEGT. This CDR3 has 14 amino acids. V lost 6 bases, J lost 3 bases, and 13 bases lay in between. CDR3 in DNA: TGTGCCAGCAGAAAGGGACGACTAACAGATACGCAGTATTTT. Translated, it gives CASRKGRLTDTQYF.